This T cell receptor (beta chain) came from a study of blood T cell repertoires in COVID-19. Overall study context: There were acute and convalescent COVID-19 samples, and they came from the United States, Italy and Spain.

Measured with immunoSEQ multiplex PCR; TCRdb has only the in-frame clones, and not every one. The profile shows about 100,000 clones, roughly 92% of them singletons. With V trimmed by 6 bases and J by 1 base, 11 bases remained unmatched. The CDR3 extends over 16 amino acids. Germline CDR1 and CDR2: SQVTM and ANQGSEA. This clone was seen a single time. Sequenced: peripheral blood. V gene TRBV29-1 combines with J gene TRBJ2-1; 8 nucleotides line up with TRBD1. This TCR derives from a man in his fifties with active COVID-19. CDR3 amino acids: CSVIQGARGSYNEQFF. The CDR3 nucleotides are TGCAGCGTCATTCAGGGGGCGAGAGGATCCTACAATGAGCAGTTCTTC.